The TCR beta chain under discussion was sequenced for a study of blood T cell repertoires in COVID-19. Across the study: Specimens from acute and convalescent COVID-19 originated in the United States, Italy and Spain.

The data were produced by immunoSEQ multiplex PCR, yet TCRdb's version contains in-frame clones alone and is incomplete. This repertoire shows about 88,000 clones, under 90% found once; its top ten account for about 14%. This CDR3 is built from 18 residues. Germline CDR1 reads LGHNA; CDR2 reads YSLEER. V lost 2 bases and J lost 2; bases outside the gene matches: 8. This sequence was found in a woman in her sixties or seventies with acute or convalescent COVID-19. Sequenced input: peripheral blood. The gene calls are TRBV4-3 and TRBJ2-6, with 8 bases matching TRBD1. The CDR3: CASSQPGGRGTGANVLTF. CDR3 nucleotides: TGCGCCAGCAGCCAACCAGGGGGCAGAGGCACTGGGGCCAACGTCCTGACTTTC.